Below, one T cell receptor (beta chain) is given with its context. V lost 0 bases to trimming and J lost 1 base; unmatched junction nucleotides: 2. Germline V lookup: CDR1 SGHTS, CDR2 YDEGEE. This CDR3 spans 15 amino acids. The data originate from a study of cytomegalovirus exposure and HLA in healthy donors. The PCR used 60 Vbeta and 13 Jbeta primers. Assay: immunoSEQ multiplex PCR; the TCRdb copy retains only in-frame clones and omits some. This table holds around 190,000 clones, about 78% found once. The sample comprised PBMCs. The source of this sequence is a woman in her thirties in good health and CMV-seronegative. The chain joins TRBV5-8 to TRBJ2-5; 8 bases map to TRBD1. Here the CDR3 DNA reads TGTGCCAGCAGCTTGGGACAGGGGCCCCAAGAGACCCAGTACTTC. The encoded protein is CASSLGQGPQETQYF.